These 25 T cell receptor beta chains originate from one sample sequenced in a study of blood T cell repertoires in COVID-19. This table comes from immunoSEQ multiplex PCR, and its TCRdb copy is limited to in-frame clones, with some not included. The sample carries about 120,000 clones, 81% recorded once. Sequenced: peripheral blood. Receptors originate from a human donor in a cohort sampled during active COVID-19.

The chain employs TRBV6-5 and TRBJ1-2; a possible D gene is TRBD1 (6 bases). Germline V CDR1 and CDR2: MNHEY, SVGAGI. The V gene lost 5 bases and the J gene lost 2 bases, with 15 bases spanning the gap. The CDR3 contains 15 residues. CDR3 amino acids: CASSNHRVENYGYTF. For the CDR3, the DNA is TGTGCCAGCAGTAACCACAGGGTGGAGAACTATGGCTACACCTTC.

CDR3 nucleotide sequence: TGTGCCAGCAGTCCCCAGGGTGCAACTAATGAAAAACTGTTTTTT. Translating it yields CASSPQGATNEKLFF. V usage is TRBV28 and J usage is TRBJ1-4; weak D call: TRBD1 (5 bases). CDR3 length: 15 residues. Trimming cost V 5 bases and J 0 bases, with 10 bases left between them. The germline V gene encodes CDR1 MDHEN and CDR2 SYDVKM.

The V gene is TRBV5-1, the J gene TRBJ2-7, with 8 bases matching TRBD2. The CDR3 is 18 amino acids. Germline CDR1 SGHRS, CDR2 YFSETQ. With 4 bases clipped from V and 3 bases from J, the junction kept 18 bases outside the gene matches. In DNA form, the CDR3 reads TGCGCCAGCAGCGAACGGGGGGGAATGCTTACAGGGCACTACGAGCAGTACTTC. It translates to CASSERGGMLTGHYEQYF. The entire variable domain, with the rest obtained from reference TRBV5-1 and TRBJ2-7, is as follows: KAGVTQTPRYLIKTRGQQVTLSCSPISGHRSVSWYQQTPGQGLQFLFEYFSETQRNKGNFPGRFSGRQFSNSRSEMNVSTLELGDSALYLCASSERGGMLTGHYEQYFGPGTRLTVT.

The chain is built from TRBV12-3 or TRBV12-4 and TRBJ1-6, with TRBD1 as a possible D gene (5 bases). V was shortened by 6 bases and J by 8 bases, with 11 bases between the two germline ends. CDR3 size: 13 residues. The CDR3 sequence is CASRRGMDSPLHF. The CDR3 DNA follows: TGTGCCAGCAGGCGGGGGATGGATTCACCCCTCCACTTT.

This clone was recorded only once. V gene TRBV5-6 combines with J gene TRBJ2-7; 7 bases are shared with TRBD2. Trimming cost V 2 bases and J 7 bases; bases outside gene matches: 12. This CDR3 has 15 amino acids. CDR1 is SGHDT, CDR2 YYEEEE, per germline. Written as DNA, the CDR3 is TGTGCCAGCAGCTTCGAGTCCGGACTAGGATTGGAGCAGTACTTC. It translates to CASSFESGLGLEQYF.

The rearrangement links TRBV3-1 (or the pseudogene TRBV3-2) to TRBJ2-1, with 7 bases that match TRBD2. Germline CDR1 and CDR2: LGHDT and YNNKEL (reference sequence). The CDR3 is 16 residues long. The V and J ends lost 3 bases and 5 bases, in that order; junction bases with no gene match: 10. The CDR3 region has the DNA TGTGCCAGCAGCCAGAACGGCGGGAGCGTCAACAATGAGCAGTTCTTC. This sequence encodes CASSQNGGSVNNEQFF.

DNA for the CDR3: TGTGCCAGCAGCTTAGATTCAGGACAGGGGAACACCGGGGAGCTGTTTTTT. Its protein is CASSLDSGQGNTGELFF. This chain uses TRBV7-9 with TRBJ2-2; 8 bases fit TRBD1. The CDR3 consists of 17 residues. The V and J ends lost 1 base and 1 base, in that order; junction bases with no gene match: 5. Germline V CDR1 and CDR2: SEHNR, FQNEAQ (reference sequence).

The chain carries TRBV7-2 and TRBJ1-3; 9 bases are shared with TRBD1. Per the germline V gene, CDR1 is SGHTA and CDR2 is FQGNSA. The V gene end was trimmed by 5 bases and the J gene end by 4 bases; junction bases not matched to a gene: 15. CDR3 length: 18 residues. The CDR3 spells CASSQRPGTGSGGNTIYF. The CDR3 bases are TGTGCCAGCAGCCAACGTCCCGGGACAGGGTCGGGCGGAAACACCATATATTTT.

This chain joins TRBV11-3 and TRBJ1-2; D is perhaps TRBD1 (6 bases). The CDR3 contains 13 residues. Trimming stripped 2 bases from V and 2 bases from J, with 6 bases between. CDR1 SGHNT and CDR2 YENEEA come from the germline V gene. CDR3 in DNA: TGTGCCAGCAGCTTACAGGGGAACTATGGCTACACCTTC. It yields the protein CASSLQGNYGYTF.

The DNA for the CDR3 is TGTGCCAGCGGTCTGGGAGGGACAGGCTCCTACGAGCAGTACTTC. It yields the protein CASGLGGTGSYEQYF. The V call is TRBV28, the J call TRBJ2-7; TRBD1 might be the D (8 bases). Trimming left V 8 bases short and J 0 bases short, with 17 bases between. This CDR3 has 15 residues. CDR1 MDHEN and CDR2 SYDVKM come from the germline V gene.

This chain uses TRBV2 with TRBJ1-1; D perhaps matches TRBD1 (6 bases). V gave up 10 bases and J gave up 7 bases, with 16 bases separating them. Germline CDR1 is SNHLY and CDR2 is FYNNEI. The CDR3 loop spans 12 amino acids. The CDR3 DNA sequence: TGTGCCACCCAGCGGCAGGGGATTGAAGCTTTCTTT. Its translation is CATQRQGIEAFF.

The V gene is TRBV5-1, the J gene TRBJ2-7, with unresolved D. V was shortened by 5 bases and J by 3 bases, with 15 bases between the two germline ends. The CDR3 spans 14 residues. Germline V lookup: CDR1 SGHRS, CDR2 YFSETQ. The CDR3 DNA sequence: TGCGCCAGCAGAGTGGGCCAGCCCATCTACGAGCAGTACTTC. This encodes CASRVGQPIYEQYF.

This clone has more than one count but fewer than ten. The chain employs TRBV7-2 and TRBJ1-6; TRBD1 matches at 7 bases. The length of the CDR3 is 14 residues. With 5 bases clipped from V and 10 bases from J, the junction kept 8 bases outside the gene matches. Germline assignment: CDR1 SGHTA and CDR2 FQGNSA. The CDR3 DNA reads as TGTGCCAGCAGCGCGACAGGGCAGGGATCACCCCTCCACTTT. It specifies CASSATGQGSPLHF.

V and J are TRBV7-2 and TRBJ2-3, with D perhaps matching TRBD1 (6 bases). Germline V gives CDR1 SGHTA, CDR2 FQGNSA. The V end was cut by 7 bases, the J end by 12 bases, with 20 bases between. This CDR3 comprises 13 residues. In nucleotides, the CDR3 is TGTGCCAGCAACCAAATCGCACAGGGTATACAGTATTTT. Translation gives CASNQIAQGIQYF.

V usage is TRBV5-6 and J usage is TRBJ1-1; no clear D. CDR1 is SGHDT and CDR2 is YYEEEE in the germline V gene. Trimming removed 0 bases at V and 8 bases at J, with 8 bases between. There are 12 residues in the CDR3. The CDR3 nucleotides read TGTGCCAGCAGCTTGGCGGGTGGGGAAGCTTTCTTT. This codes for CASSLAGGEAFF.

Ten or more counts support this clone. The chain recombines TRBV7-6 with TRBJ2-7; D might be TRBD2 (7 bases). The CDR3 runs to 16 residues. Trimming cost V 3 bases and J 6 bases, with 21 bases left between them. Germline CDR1 reads SGHVS; CDR2 reads FNYEAQ. The CDR3, as DNA: TGTGCCAGCAGCTTTCGTCCGGGGGGCACAGTCGGCGAGCAGTACTTC. Its protein product is CASSFRPGGTVGEQYF.

This chain links TRBV11-3 with TRBJ1-2; TRBD1 agrees at 10 bases. The V segment lost 7 bases and the J segment 3 bases; nucleotides outside the gene matches: 5. This CDR3 has 14 amino acids. CDR1 SGHNT and CDR2 YENEEA come from the germline V gene. The CDR3, as DNA: TGTGCCAGCAATCAGGGACAGGGGCACTATGGCTACACCTTC. It is translated as CASNQGQGHYGYTF.

The chain couples TRBV28 to TRBJ2-3, with a possible D match to TRBD2 (5 bases). CDR1 is MDHEN and CDR2 is SYDVKM in the germline V gene. V was clipped by 8 bases and J by 2 bases, with 17 bases between them. The CDR3 contains 15 residues. The CDR3 nucleotides read TGTGCCAGCCACCAAGCGGAAGTAAACACAGATACGCAGTATTTT. It encodes CASHQAEVNTDTQYF.

This chain connects TRBV3-1 (or the pseudogene TRBV3-2) to TRBJ2-5; TRBD1 matches at 9 bases. The CDR3 spans 15 residues. Germline loops: CDR1 LGHDT, CDR2 YNNKEL (reference sequence). The V segment lost 3 bases and the J segment 3 bases; nucleotides outside the gene matches: 5. Here the CDR3 DNA reads TGTGCCAGCAGCCACCCGGGACAGGGAAAAGAGACCCAGTACTTC. It specifies CASSHPGQGKETQYF.

The chain combines TRBV4-2 with TRBJ2-2, with 16 bases fitting TRBD2. With 1 base clipped from V and 7 bases from J, the junction kept 6 bases outside the gene matches. The CDR3 extends over 18 amino acids. The germline CDR1 and CDR2 sequences are LGHNA and YNFKEQ. CDR3 protein: CASSQVGTSGRANGELFF. The CDR3 bases are TGTGCCAGCAGCCAAGTAGGGACTAGCGGGAGGGCCAACGGGGAGCTGTTTTTT.

This clone was seen only once. The genes are TRBV18 and TRBJ2-5, with 9 bases fitting TRBD1. J lost 5 bases, V lost 3 bases, and 13 bases had no gene match. This CDR3 contains 17 residues. Looked up from germline, CDR1 is KGHSH and CDR2 is LQKENI. CDR3 loop: CASSPWKGTGPSETQYF. CDR3 nucleotides: TGTGCCAGCTCACCGTGGAAGGGGACAGGGCCTTCGGAGACCCAGTACTTC. Full variable domain (outside the CDR3, taken from reference TRBV18 and TRBJ2-5): NAGVMQNPRHLVRRRGQEARLRCSPMKGHSHVYWYRQLPEEGLKFMVYLQKENIIDESGMPKERFSAEFPKEGPSILRIQQVVRGDSAAYFCASSPWKGTGPSETQYFGPGTRLLVL.

The V gene is TRBV5-6, the J gene TRBJ2-7; 9 nucleotides align to TRBD1. The CDR3 covers 15 residues. V shed 4 bases, J shed 5 bases, and the junction held 10 bases outside the gene matches. Germline CDR1 and CDR2: SGHDT and YYEEEE. CDR3 bases: TGTGCCAGCAGCCGAACCGGGACAGGGAGGCACGAGCAGTACTTC. It is translated as CASSRTGTGRHEQYF.

The gene calls are TRBV5-6 and TRBJ2-7; 12 bases line up with TRBD1. The CDR3 contains 17 residues. V gave up 1 base and J gave up 4 bases; unmatched junction bases: 9. Germline values: CDR1 SGHDT, CDR2 YYEEEE. CDR3 in amino acids: CASSLKGTGGLFYEQYF. CDR3 DNA sequence: TGTGCCAGCAGCTTGAAGGGGACAGGGGGCTTGTTTTACGAGCAGTACTTC.

This rearrangement joins TRBV19 to TRBJ2-1; TRBD2 matches at 12 bases. This CDR3 spans 18 amino acids. With V trimmed by 4 bases and J by 4 bases, 11 bases remained unmatched. Germline V gene sequence: CDR1 LNHDA, CDR2 SQIVND (reference sequence). The CDR3 nucleotides read TGTGCCAGTAGTACATGGGGGACTAGCGGGCGTTCTTACAATGAGCAGTTCTTC. Protein sequence: CASSTWGTSGRSYNEQFF.

The chain employs TRBV4-3 and TRBJ2-5; 7 bases map to TRBD1. This CDR3 region has 13 residues. CDR1 and CDR2 (germline): LGHNA, YSLEER. J was trimmed by 3 bases and V by 5 bases; bases with no gene match: 3. CDR3 protein: CASSDDREETQYF. CDR3 nucleotide sequence: TGCGCCAGCAGCGACGACAGGGAAGAGACCCAGTACTTC.